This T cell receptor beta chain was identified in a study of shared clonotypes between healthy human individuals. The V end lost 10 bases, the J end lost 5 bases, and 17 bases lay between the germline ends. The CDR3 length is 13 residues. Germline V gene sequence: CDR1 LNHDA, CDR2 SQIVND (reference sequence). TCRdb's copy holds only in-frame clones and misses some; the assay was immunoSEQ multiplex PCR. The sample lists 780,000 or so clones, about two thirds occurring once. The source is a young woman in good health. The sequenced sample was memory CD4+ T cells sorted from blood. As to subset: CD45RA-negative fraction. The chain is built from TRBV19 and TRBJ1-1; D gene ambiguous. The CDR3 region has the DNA TGTGCCACCATTCAGGCCCAGCGGACTGAAGCTTTCTTT. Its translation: CATIQAQRTEAFF.